This TCR beta chain was captured in a study of cytomegalovirus exposure and HLA in healthy donors. Study details: The early release's HLA-typed donors yielded 78 million or so unique TCRs.

PCR employed 60 Vbeta and 13 Jbeta primers. The repertoire was sequenced with immunoSEQ multiplex PCR; TCRdb's copy has only in-frame clones and lacks some. The data contain 150,000 to 200,000 clones, approximately 84% of them singletons. General observations from the study: Association of fewer than 20,000 TCR beta sequences with HLA alleles was found at 0.05 false discovery rate in a later analysis.

A remark on this clone: As yet, its antigen is unknown.

The CDR3 runs 15 residues. The germline gives CDR1 SEHNR, CDR2 FQNEAQ (reference sequence). The V end was cut by 2 bases, the J end by 0 bases, with 10 bases between. The clonotype was recovered from a girl aged 10 to 17 in good health and CMV-seropositive. The V and J genes are TRBV7-9 and TRBJ1-2; the D is unclear. Material for sequencing was PBMCs. Written as DNA, the CDR3 is TGTGCCAGCAGCTTATGGTTAGACTCTAACTATGGCTACACCTTC. Protein sequence: CASSLWLDSNYGYTF. Full variable domain (missing parts from reference TRBV7-9 and TRBJ1-2): DTGVSQNPRHKITKRGQNVTFRCDPISEHNRLYWYRQTLGQGPEFLTYFQNEAQLEKSRLLSDRFSAERPKGSFSTLEIQRTEQGDSAMYLCASSLWLDSNYGYTFGSGTRLTVV.